This T cell receptor (beta chain) was recovered during a study of cytomegalovirus exposure and HLA in healthy donors. The study, taken as a whole, reports: In vitro, a few CMV-associated chains proved specific for CMV antigens. Reported performance of the classifier showed diagnosis of cytomegalovirus status with high specificity and sensitivity. In an earlier analysis, about 87% or about 30%: the productive usage of most TCR beta V segments.

Germline V gives CDR1 MNHNY, CDR2 SVGAGI (reference sequence). V shed 7 bases and J 1 base; nucleotides not matched to a gene: 6. The CDR3 has 14 amino acids. 60 Vbeta and 13 Jbeta primers were used in PCR. The table came from immunoSEQ multiplex PCR; TCRdb's copy has only in-frame clones and leaves some out. The sample shows around 160,000 clones, roughly 88% of them seen only once. Details on this clone: Its antigen is undetermined.

Sequencing input: PBMCs. The sequence was obtained from a woman aged 18-35 years in good health and CMV-seronegative. This chain joins TRBV6-6 and TRBJ1-1, with TRBD1 identical over 7 bases. CDR3: CASKLGQRNTEAFF. In nucleotides, the CDR3 is TGTGCCAGCAAGTTGGGACAGCGGAACACTGAAGCTTTCTTT.